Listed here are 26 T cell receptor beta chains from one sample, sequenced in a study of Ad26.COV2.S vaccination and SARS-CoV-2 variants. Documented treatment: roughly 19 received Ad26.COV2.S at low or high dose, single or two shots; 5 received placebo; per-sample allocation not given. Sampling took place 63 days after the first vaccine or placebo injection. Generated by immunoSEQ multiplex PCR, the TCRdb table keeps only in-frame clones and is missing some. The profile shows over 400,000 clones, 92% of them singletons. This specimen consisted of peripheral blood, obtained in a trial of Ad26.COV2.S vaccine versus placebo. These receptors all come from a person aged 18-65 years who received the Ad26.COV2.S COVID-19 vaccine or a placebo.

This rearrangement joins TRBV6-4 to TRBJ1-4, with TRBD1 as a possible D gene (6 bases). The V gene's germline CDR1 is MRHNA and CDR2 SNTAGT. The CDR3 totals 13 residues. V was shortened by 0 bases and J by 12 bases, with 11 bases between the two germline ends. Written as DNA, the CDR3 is TGTGCCAGCAGTGACTCAGCGGCAGGGGAACTGTTTTTT. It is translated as CASSDSAAGELFF.

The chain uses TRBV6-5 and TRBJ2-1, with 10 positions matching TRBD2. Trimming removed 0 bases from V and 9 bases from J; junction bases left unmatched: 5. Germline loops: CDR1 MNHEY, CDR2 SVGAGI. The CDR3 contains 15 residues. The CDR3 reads CASSYSLAGVGEQFF. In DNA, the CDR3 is TGTGCCAGCAGTTACTCGCTAGCGGGGGTCGGTGAGCAGTTCTTC.

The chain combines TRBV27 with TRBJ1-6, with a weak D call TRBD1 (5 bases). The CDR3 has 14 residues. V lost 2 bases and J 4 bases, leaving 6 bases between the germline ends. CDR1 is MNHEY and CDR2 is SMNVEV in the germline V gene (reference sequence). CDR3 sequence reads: CASSLRGYNSPLHF. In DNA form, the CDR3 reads TGTGCCAGCAGTTTACGGGGGTATAATTCACCCCTCCACTTT.

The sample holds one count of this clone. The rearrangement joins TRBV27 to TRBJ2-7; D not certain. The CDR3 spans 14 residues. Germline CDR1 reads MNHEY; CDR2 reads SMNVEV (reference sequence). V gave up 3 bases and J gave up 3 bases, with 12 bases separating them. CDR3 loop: CASSFRLSYYEQYF. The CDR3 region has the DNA TGTGCCAGCAGTTTCCGGCTTTCCTACTACGAGCAGTACTTC.

The CDR3, as DNA: TGTGCCAGCAGCCTCGCGGGACAGCCCCGTCTCTCTGGGGCCAACGTCCTGACTTTC. It specifies CASSLAGQPRLSGANVLTF. The gene calls are TRBV7-6 and TRBJ2-6, with TRBD1 as a possible D gene (7 bases). Per germline, CDR1 SGHVS and CDR2 FNYEAQ. The CDR3 runs 19 residues. V shed 5 bases and J shed 0 bases, with 20 bases lying between them.

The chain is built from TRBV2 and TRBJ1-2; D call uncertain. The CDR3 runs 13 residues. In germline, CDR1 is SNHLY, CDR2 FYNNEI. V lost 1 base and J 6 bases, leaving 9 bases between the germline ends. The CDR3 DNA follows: TGTGCCAGCAGTGAAGTGCAGTTCCATGGCTACACCTTC. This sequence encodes CASSEVQFHGYTF.

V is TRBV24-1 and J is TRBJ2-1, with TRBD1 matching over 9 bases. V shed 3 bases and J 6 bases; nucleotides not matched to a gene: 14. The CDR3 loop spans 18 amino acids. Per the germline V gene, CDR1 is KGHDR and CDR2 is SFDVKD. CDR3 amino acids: CATSDPPGTGRGFNEQFF. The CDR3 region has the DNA TGTGCCACCAGTGATCCCCCAGGGACAGGGAGGGGTTTCAATGAGCAGTTCTTC.

CDR3 protein: CASSLVLSPLHF. The CDR3 DNA follows: TGTGCCAGCAGTTTGGTCCTCTCACCCCTCCACTTT. The chain couples TRBV28 to TRBJ1-6; D not resolved. The V end lost 3 bases, the J end lost 10 bases, and 7 bases lay between the germline ends. Germline CDR1 reads MDHEN; CDR2 reads SYDVKM. This CDR3 spans 12 amino acids.

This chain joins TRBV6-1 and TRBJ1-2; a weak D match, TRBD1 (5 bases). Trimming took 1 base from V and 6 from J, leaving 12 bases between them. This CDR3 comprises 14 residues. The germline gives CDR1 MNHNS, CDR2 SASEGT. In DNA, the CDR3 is TGTGCCAGCAGTGAAGGGGCAGGGTTCGATGGCTACACCTTC. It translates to CASSEGAGFDGYTF.

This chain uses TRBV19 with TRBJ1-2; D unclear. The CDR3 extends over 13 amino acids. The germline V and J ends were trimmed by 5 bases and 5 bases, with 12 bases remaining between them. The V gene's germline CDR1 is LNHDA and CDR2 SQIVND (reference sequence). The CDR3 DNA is TGTGCCAGTAGTGGGTCCACCATTTATGGCTACACCTTC. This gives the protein CASSGSTIYGYTF.

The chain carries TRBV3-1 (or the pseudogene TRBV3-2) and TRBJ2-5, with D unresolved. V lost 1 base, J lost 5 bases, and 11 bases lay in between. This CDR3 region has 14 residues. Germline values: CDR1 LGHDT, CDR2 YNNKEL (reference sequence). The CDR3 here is CASSQGGFVETQYF. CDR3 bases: TGTGCCAGCAGCCAAGGGGGTTTTGTGGAGACCCAGTACTTC.

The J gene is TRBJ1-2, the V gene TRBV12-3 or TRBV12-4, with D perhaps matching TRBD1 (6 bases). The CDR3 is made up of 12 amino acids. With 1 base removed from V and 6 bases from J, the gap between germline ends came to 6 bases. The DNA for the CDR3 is TGTGCCAGCAGTTTAGGGACAGATGGCTACACCTTC. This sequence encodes CASSLGTDGYTF.

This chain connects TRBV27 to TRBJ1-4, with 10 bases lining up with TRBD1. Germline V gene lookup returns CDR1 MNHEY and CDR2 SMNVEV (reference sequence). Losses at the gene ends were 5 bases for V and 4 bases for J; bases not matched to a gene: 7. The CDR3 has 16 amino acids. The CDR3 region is CASSPSGQGVNEKLFF. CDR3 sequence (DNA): TGTGCCAGCAGTCCCTCAGGACAGGGGGTTAATGAAAAACTGTTTTTT.

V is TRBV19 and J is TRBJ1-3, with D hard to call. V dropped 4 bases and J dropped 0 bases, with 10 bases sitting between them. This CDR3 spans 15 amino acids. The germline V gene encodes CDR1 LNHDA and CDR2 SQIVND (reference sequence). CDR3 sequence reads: CASSNARSSGNTIYF. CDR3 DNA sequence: TGTGCCAGTAGTAACGCGCGGAGCTCTGGAAACACCATATATTTT.

The CDR3, as DNA: TGTGCCAGCAGCGTCCTTCAGACAGCTAACTATGGCTACACCTTC. Amino acid sequence: CASSVLQTANYGYTF. V usage is TRBV9 and J usage is TRBJ1-2, with D possibly TRBD1 on 5 matching bases. Trimming pared 2 bases from V and 0 bases from J, leaving 11 bases between. Germline CDR1 reads SGDLS; CDR2 reads YYNGEE. This CDR3 has 15 residues.

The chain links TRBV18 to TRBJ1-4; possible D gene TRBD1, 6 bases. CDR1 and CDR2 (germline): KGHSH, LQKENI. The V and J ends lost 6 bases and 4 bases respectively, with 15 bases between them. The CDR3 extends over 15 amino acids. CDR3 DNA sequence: TGTGCCAGCTCCTCCGGGGGCGCGGGTAATGAAAAACTGTTTTTT. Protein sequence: CASSSGGAGNEKLFF.

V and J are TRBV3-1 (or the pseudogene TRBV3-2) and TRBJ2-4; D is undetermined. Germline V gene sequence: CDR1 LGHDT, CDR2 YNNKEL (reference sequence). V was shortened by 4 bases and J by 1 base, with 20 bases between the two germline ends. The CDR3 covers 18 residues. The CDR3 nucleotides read TGTGCCAGCAGCCCCCTGCAGATGTCCCGTGGGGCCAAAAACATTCAGTACTTC. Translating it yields CASSPLQMSRGAKNIQYF.

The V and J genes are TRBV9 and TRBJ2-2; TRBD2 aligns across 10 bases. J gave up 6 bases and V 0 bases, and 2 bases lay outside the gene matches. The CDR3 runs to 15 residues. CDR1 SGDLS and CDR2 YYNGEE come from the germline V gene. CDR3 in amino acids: CASSVGGLAPGELFF. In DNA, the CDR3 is TGTGCCAGCAGCGTAGGGGGACTAGCGCCCGGGGAGCTGTTTTTT.

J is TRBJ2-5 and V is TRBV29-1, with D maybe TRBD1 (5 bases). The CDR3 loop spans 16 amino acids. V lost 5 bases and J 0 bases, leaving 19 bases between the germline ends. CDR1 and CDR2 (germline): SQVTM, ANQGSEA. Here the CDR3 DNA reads TGCAGCGTTACCTTCCTCATGTCAGGGTACCAAGAGACCCAGTACTTC. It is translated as CSVTFLMSGYQETQYF.

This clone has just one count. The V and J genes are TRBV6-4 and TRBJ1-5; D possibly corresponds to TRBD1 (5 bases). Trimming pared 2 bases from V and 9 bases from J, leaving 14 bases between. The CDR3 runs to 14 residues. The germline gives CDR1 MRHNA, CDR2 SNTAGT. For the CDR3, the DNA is TGTGCCAGCAGTGACGGGACCGGGGGGGTGCCCCAGCATTTT. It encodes CASSDGTGGVPQHF.

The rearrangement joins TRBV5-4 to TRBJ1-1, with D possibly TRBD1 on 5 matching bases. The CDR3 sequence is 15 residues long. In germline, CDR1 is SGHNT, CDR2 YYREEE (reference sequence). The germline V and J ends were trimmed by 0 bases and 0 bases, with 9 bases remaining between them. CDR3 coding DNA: TGTGCCAGCAGCTTGGCCCGACAGATGAACACTGAAGCTTTCTTT. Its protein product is CASSLARQMNTEAFF.

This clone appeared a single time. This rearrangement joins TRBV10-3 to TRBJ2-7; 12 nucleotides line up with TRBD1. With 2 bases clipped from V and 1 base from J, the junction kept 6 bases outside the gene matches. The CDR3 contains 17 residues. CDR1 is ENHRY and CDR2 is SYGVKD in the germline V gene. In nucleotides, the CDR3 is TGTGCCATCAGTGAGCGAAGGGACAGGGGGCTGTCCTACGAGCAGTACTTC. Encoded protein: CAISERRDRGLSYEQYF.

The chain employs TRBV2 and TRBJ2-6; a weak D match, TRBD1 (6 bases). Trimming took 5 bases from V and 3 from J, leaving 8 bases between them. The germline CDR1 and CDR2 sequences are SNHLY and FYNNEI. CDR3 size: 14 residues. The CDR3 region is CASSHRDGANVLTF. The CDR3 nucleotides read TGTGCCAGCAGTCACAGGGATGGGGCCAACGTCCTGACTTTC.

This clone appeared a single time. This chain's CDR3 is CAWRGDRGGEAFF. CDR3 DNA: TGTGCCTGGAGGGGGGACAGGGGAGGTGAAGCTTTCTTT. This chain uses TRBV30 with TRBJ1-1; 10 bases map to TRBD1. This CDR3 is built from 13 residues. CDR1 is GTSNPN and CDR2 is SVGIG in the germline V gene (reference sequence). The V gene end was trimmed by 3 bases and the J gene end by 7 bases; junction bases not matched to a gene: 5.

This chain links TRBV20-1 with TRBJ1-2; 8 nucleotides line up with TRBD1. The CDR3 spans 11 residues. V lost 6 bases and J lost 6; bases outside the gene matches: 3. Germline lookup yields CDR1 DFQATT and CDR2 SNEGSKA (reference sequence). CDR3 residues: CSAWTGNGYTF. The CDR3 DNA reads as TGCAGTGCCTGGACAGGGAATGGCTACACCTTC.

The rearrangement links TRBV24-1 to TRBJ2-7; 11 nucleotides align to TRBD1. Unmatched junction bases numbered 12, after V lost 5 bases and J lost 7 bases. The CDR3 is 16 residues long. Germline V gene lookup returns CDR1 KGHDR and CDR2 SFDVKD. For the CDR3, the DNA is TGTGCCACCAGTGGACCCCCGGACAGGGGGCCGAGAGAGCAGTACTTC. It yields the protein CATSGPPDRGPREQYF.